These 14 T cell receptor beta chains were sequenced from one sample in a study of shared clonotypes between healthy human individuals. Assay used: immunoSEQ multiplex PCR; TCRdb lists only in-frame clones, some missing. This table holds roughly 510,000 clones, about 75% found once. Sequenced material: PBMCs. The receptor set was obtained from a woman in her 40s in good health. Some clones in this sample may be carry-over from other donors' samples.

J is TRBJ1-1 and V is TRBV19; possibly TRBD1 for D (5 bases). The germline V gene encodes CDR1 LNHDA and CDR2 SQIVND (reference sequence). V shed 2 bases and J shed 1 base, with 11 bases lying between them. This CDR3 region has 15 residues. This chain's CDR3 is CASSIFGAPNTEAFF. The CDR3 DNA reads TGTGCCAGTAGTATATTCGGGGCCCCGAACACTGAAGCTTTCTTT.

This clone was observed a handful of times. Other DNA sequences in the same sample also yield this CDR3. J is TRBJ2-3 and V is TRBV19; no clear D gene. The V and J ends lost 1 base and 5 bases respectively, with 1 base between them. The CDR3 loop spans 11 amino acids. CDR1 LNHDA and CDR2 SQIVND come from the germline V gene (reference sequence). CDR3 coding DNA: TGTGCCAGTAGTATAGGAGATACGCAGTATTTT. It translates to CASSIGDTQYF.

The chain couples TRBV7-6 to TRBJ2-7; D is perhaps TRBD1 (5 bases). There are 14 residues in the CDR3. Germline V gene lookup returns CDR1 SGHVS and CDR2 FNYEAQ. V gave up 0 bases and J gave up 5 bases, with 11 bases separating them. Here the CDR3 reads CASSLAAQGNEQYF. For the CDR3, the DNA is TGTGCCAGCAGCTTAGCGGCCCAGGGTAACGAGCAGTACTTC.

The rearrangement links TRBV5-1 to TRBJ2-7, with 7 nucleotides matching TRBD2. The trim removed 0 bases at V and 6 bases at J, leaving 6 bases unmatched. This CDR3 has 14 amino acids. Germline lookup yields CDR1 SGHRS and CDR2 YFSETQ. CDR3 residues: CASSLAAGVFEQYF. The CDR3 DNA follows: TGCGCCAGCAGCTTGGCTGCGGGAGTGTTCGAGCAGTACTTC.

The rearrangement uses TRBV18 and TRBJ1-5; no firm D call. The V and J ends lost 5 bases and 2 bases respectively, with 10 bases between them. The germline V gene has CDR1 KGHSH and CDR2 LQKENI. CDR3 length equals 14 residues. The CDR3 loop is CASSSSGGNQPQHF. The CDR3 DNA follows: TGTGCCAGCTCATCCTCCGGGGGCAATCAGCCCCAGCATTTT.

The chain combines TRBV19 with TRBJ2-7, with D perhaps TRBD2 (5 bases). CDR1 and CDR2 (germline): LNHDA, SQIVND (reference sequence). This CDR3 region has 10 residues. V was cut by 11 bases and J by 3 bases, with 8 bases left in between. CDR3: CAQEDYEQYF. The DNA of the CDR3 is TGTGCCCAGGAGGACTACGAGCAGTACTTC.

J is TRBJ2-7 and V is TRBV20-1; D unresolved. CDR1 and CDR2 from the germline V gene are DFQATT and SNEGSKA (reference sequence). The V end lost 3 bases, the J end lost 3 bases, and 6 bases lay between the germline ends. This CDR3 is built from 11 residues. CDR3 protein: CSARLVYEQYF. For the CDR3, the DNA is TGCAGTGCTAGGCTTGTCTACGAGCAGTACTTC.

J is TRBJ2-7 and V is TRBV28; D is uncertain. The CDR3 runs to 12 residues. CDR1 and CDR2 from the germline V gene are MDHEN and SYDVKM. Trimming removed 5 bases at V and 0 bases at J, with 5 bases between. CDR3 residues: CASSVLSYEQYF. The CDR3 DNA is TGTGCCAGCAGTGTCCTCTCCTACGAGCAGTACTTC.

Sample share makes this clone medium-sized. The rearrangement uses TRBV7-6 and TRBJ2-2, with D perhaps TRBD1 (5 bases). The germline gives CDR1 SGHVS, CDR2 FNYEAQ. The CDR3 has 14 residues. V was trimmed by 0 bases and J by 6 bases, leaving 8 bases between them. DNA of the CDR3: TGTGCCAGCAGCTTAGCGGTAGGGGCCGGGGAGCTGTTTTTT. Amino acid sequence: CASSLAVGAGELFF.

The chain joins TRBV20-1 to TRBJ2-7, with D possibly TRBD1 on 6 matching bases. The CDR3 consists of 11 residues. Deletions cut 6 bases from V and 10 bases from J, with 16 bases between. Germline loops: CDR1 DFQATT, CDR2 SNEGSKA (reference sequence). The CDR3 DNA reads as TGCAGTGCCAGATTACCGGGACAACAGTACTTC. Translated, it gives CSARLPGQQYF.

This clone was seen more than once but under ten times. The rearrangement links TRBV15 to TRBJ1-2; 7 bases line up with TRBD1. Unmatched junction bases numbered 11, after V lost 0 bases and J lost 7 bases. The germline V gene has CDR1 LNHNV and CDR2 YYDKDF (reference sequence). This CDR3 is built from 16 residues. CDR3 coding DNA: TGTGCCACCAGCAGAGATCTAAAGGGGACAGAGGGTGGCTACACCTTC. Amino acid sequence: CATSRDLKGTEGGYTF.

The V and J genes are TRBV7-8 and TRBJ2-1; 10 bases are shared with TRBD2. Germline CDR1 SGHVS, CDR2 FQNEAQ. This CDR3 is 18 amino acids long. The junction had 12 bases not matched to a gene; V was cut back by 3 bases and J by 4 bases. The CDR3 is CASSFRRLAGRNYNEQFF. CDR3 sequence (DNA): TGTGCCAGCAGCTTCCGACGACTAGCGGGCAGAAATTACAATGAGCAGTTCTTC. Supplemented by reference TRBV7-8 and TRBJ2-1, the full variable domain reads GAGVSQSPRYKVAKRGQDVALRCDPISGHVSLFWYQQALGQGPEFLTYFQNEAQLDKSGLPSDRFFAERPEGSVSTLKIQRTQQEDSAVYLCASSFRRLAGRNYNEQFFGPGTRLTVL.

At least ten counts were recorded for this clone. The chain uses TRBV28 and TRBJ2-7; D gene uncertain. Per germline, CDR1 MDHEN and CDR2 SYDVKM. This CDR3 comprises 15 residues. Trimming left V 2 bases short and J 1 base short, with 12 bases between. The CDR3 loop reads CASSLDFSRSYEQYF. In nucleotides, the CDR3 is TGTGCCAGCAGTTTAGATTTTAGCCGTTCCTACGAGCAGTACTTC.

The V and J genes are TRBV6-5 and TRBJ2-7; 10 bases align to TRBD2. The germline CDR1 and CDR2 sequences are MNHEY and SVGAGI. CDR3 size: 15 residues. With V trimmed by 5 bases and J by 1 base, 5 bases remained unmatched. In nucleotides, the CDR3 is TGTGCCAGCAGTACCCGGACTAGCGGATCCTACGAGCAGTACTTC. Translating it yields CASSTRTSGSYEQYF.